One TCR beta chain is described in this entry. Its specificity is unknown. Investigators sought sequencing depths of between 1 in 200,000 and 1 in 1 million T cells. The data were produced by immunoSEQ multiplex PCR, yet TCRdb's version contains in-frame clones alone and is incomplete. The table lists 300,000 or so clones, under 70% of them singletons, with 6% to 6.5% in the top ten. This entry belongs to a study of cytotoxic CD8 clonotypes in ibrutinib-treated CLL. In the study overall: Patients gave response samples after a median around 11 months of treatment, range 6 to 36.

Findings and limits, study-wide: Lymph node repertoires were not studied, and sampling times were unmatched. Treatment saw public clonotypes, which were uncommon, either contract or stay stable.

The material was PBMCs, obtained after 36 months of ibrutinib treatment. This receptor was identified in a human donor with chronic lymphocytic leukemia.

The DNA for the CDR3 is TGTGCCAGCTCACCACCTTCAGGGTCTAGCAATCAGCCCCAGCATTTT. Translating gives CASSPPSGSSNQPQHF. This sequence joins TRBV18 and TRBJ1-5, with D perhaps TRBD1 (5 bases). The V end lost 0 bases, the J end lost 0 bases, and 9 bases lay between the germline ends. In germline, CDR1 is KGHSH, CDR2 LQKENI. The CDR3 spans 16 residues.